This T cell receptor beta chain was profiled in a study of blood T cell repertoires in COVID-19. For the study at large: Whether acute or convalescent, the COVID-19 samples came from the United States, Italy and Spain. Sample material is recorded as cDNA or gDNA derived from T cells, B-cell-depleted T cells, or PBMCs.

Unmatched junction bases numbered 5, after V lost 4 bases and J lost 7 bases. In germline, CDR1 is SGHTA, CDR2 FQGNSA. The CDR3 spans 14 residues. As processed by the authors: Reference gene primer amplification gave nucleated cell count estimates. TCRdb's copy holds only in-frame clones and misses some; the assay was immunoSEQ multiplex PCR. D and trimming come from the DNA, and the V and J calls and clone size come from that table. The sample consists of 59,000 or so clones, 79% of them appearing once. The sequenced sample consisted of peripheral blood. The chain is built from TRBV7-2 and TRBJ1-5; TRBD1 matches at 9 bases. This TCR came from a man aged 55-75 years with acute or convalescent COVID-19. The CDR3 spells CASSSRQGDQPQHF. CDR3 nucleotides: TGTGCCAGCAGCTCTAGACAGGGGGACCAGCCCCAGCATTTT.